The clone carrying this T cell receptor beta chain has only one observation. The target antigen is unknown. The sample belongs to a study of cytomegalovirus exposure and HLA in healthy donors. Study background: In terms of ancestry, the Caucasian-associated cluster contained 81% of the approximately 430 genotyped donors.

Findings and limits, study-wide: The likely explanation for a cluster of highly shared sequence variants was sequencing artifact.

13 Jbeta primers and 60 Vbeta primers were used for the PCR. TCRdb's copy holds only in-frame clones and misses some; the assay was immunoSEQ multiplex PCR. The sample has about 210,000 clones, 75% to 85% seen once. Per germline, CDR1 SGHDT and CDR2 YYEEEE. The CDR3 covers 14 residues. V lost 0 bases and J 4 bases, leaving 10 bases between the germline ends. The sample consisted of PBMCs. The clonotype was recovered from a woman under 40 in good health and CMV-seropositive. The chain carries TRBV5-6 and TRBJ1-1; D is possibly TRBD1 (5 bases). The CDR3 nucleotides read TGTGCCAGCAGCTTGGGGCAGGGAGGCACTGAAGCTTTCTTT. Encoded protein: CASSLGQGGTEAFF.